This T cell receptor beta chain was documented in a study of T cells expressing NK-cell markers. Study-level background: Seven sequenced donors out of eight were HCMV-seropositive, one seronegative. Whole-study findings and limits: Evidence did not settle whether expanded NKG2C+ T cell clones targeted HCMV. In several donors, dominant CD3+CD56+NKG2C+ clonotypes ranked among the top 10 CD8+ clonotypes.

With UMIs, 5'RACE template switching was used to make TCR beta cDNA. TCRdb reworked the 5' RACE reads into one entry per CDR3 protein, no DNA. The sample's table shows about 160,000 distinct CDR3 sequences. CDR1 SGHRS and CDR2 YFSETQ come from the germline V gene. The CDR3 loop spans 14 amino acids. In regard to this clonotype: Its antigen is undetermined.

The chain carries TRBV5-1 and TRBJ2-5. The sample was blood T cells: a sorted CD56 or NKG2C T cell subset, CD4+ or CD8+ T cells, or bulk PBMC T cells (not recorded which). The source is a woman between 18 and 70 years old in good health. The CDR3 sequence: CASSLFQVQETQYF.